Detailed here is one T cell receptor (beta chain). The target antigen is unknown. The sample belongs to a study of Ad26.COV2.S vaccination and SARS-CoV-2 variants. Study-wide background: Within the COV1001 Ad26.COV2.S trial arm, the donor was enrolled.

The V end was cut by 5 bases, the J end by 4 bases, with 10 bases between. Per the germline V gene, CDR1 is SGHNT and CDR2 is YENEEA. There are 13 residues in the CDR3. Profiled with immunoSEQ multiplex PCR; TCRdb holds only in-frame clones, not every one. The table shows approximately 480,000 clones, with around nine tenths occurring only once. The sample's treatment: around 19 received Ad26.COV2.S at low or high dose, single or two shots; about five received placebo; per-sample allocation not given. Sampling occurred on day 63 after the first vaccine or placebo injection. Findings and caveats of the study: Overall T cell responses may have been underestimated by the analyses of TCR breadth and depth. Breadth, reportedly substantial, characterized the spike-specific CD8+ and CD4+ T cell responses after vaccination.

The receptor was isolated from a person aged 18-60 years who received the Ad26.COV2.S COVID-19 vaccine or a placebo. The chain couples TRBV11-3 to TRBJ2-3; D call uncertain. The source material was peripheral blood, sampled in a trial of Ad26.COV2.S vaccine versus placebo. Here the CDR3 DNA reads TGTGCCAGCAGCCCAAGTGGAGCAGATACGCAGTATTTT. This gives the protein CASSPSGADTQYF.